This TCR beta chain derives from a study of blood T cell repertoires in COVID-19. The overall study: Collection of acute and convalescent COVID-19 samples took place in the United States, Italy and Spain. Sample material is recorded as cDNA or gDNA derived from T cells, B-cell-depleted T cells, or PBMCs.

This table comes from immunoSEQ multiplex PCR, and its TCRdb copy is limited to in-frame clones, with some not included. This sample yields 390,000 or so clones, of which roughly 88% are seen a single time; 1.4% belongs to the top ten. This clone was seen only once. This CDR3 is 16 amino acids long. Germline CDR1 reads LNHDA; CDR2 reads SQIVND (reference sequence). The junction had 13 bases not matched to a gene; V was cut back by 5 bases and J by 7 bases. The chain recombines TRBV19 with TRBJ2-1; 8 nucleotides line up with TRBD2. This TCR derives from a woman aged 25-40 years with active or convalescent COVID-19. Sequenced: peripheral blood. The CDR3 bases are TGTGCCAGTAGTCCCGGGAGCGGGAGCCTAGGGAATGAGCAGTTCTTC. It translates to CASSPGSGSLGNEQFF.